This passage covers 23 T cell receptor beta chains from one sample sequenced in a study of T cell responses to AZD1222 COVID-19 vaccine. Data came from immunoSEQ multiplex PCR; TCRdb stores just in-frame clones and leaves some out. There are 150,000 to 200,000 clones in the sample; around 88% occur only once, and 0.49% lies in the top ten. The source was peripheral blood, collected on day 0 of AZD1222 vaccination. These receptors were obtained from an adult in good health.

The J gene is TRBJ2-7, the V gene TRBV6-2 or TRBV6-3; D is possibly TRBD1 or TRBD2 (5 bases each). Trimming removed 8 bases at V and 4 bases at J, with 18 bases between. CDR1 is MNHEY and CDR2 is SVGEGT in the germline V gene. The CDR3 runs 14 residues. This chain's CDR3 is CASGPPGRSYEQYF. CDR3 nucleotides: TGTGCCAGCGGCCCTCCGGGACGGAGTTACGAGCAGTACTTC.

This clone was seen a single time. CDR3 coding DNA: TGTGCCAGCAGCCCCACCGGGACTAGCGGTAGCGGTACGCAGTATTTT. This gives the protein CASSPTGTSGSGTQYF. The chain employs TRBV27 and TRBJ2-3; 11 nucleotides agree with TRBD2. Germline CDR1 is MNHEY and CDR2 is SMNVEV (reference sequence). V gave up 6 bases and J gave up 8 bases; unmatched junction bases: 13. This CDR3 spans 16 amino acids.

In its sample, this clone was seen once. The rearrangement joins TRBV5-1 to TRBJ1-4, with D perhaps TRBD1 (5 bases). CDR1 is SGHRS, CDR2 YFSETQ, per germline. The ends were cut back, 3 bases at V and 4 bases at J, with 10 bases in the middle. This CDR3 is built from 14 residues. CDR3 sequence (DNA): TGCGCCAGCAGCTCCGGGACTGTTAATGAAAAACTGTTTTTT. Translated: CASSSGTVNEKLFF.

This clone was recorded only once. The chain is built from TRBV3-1 (or the pseudogene TRBV3-2) and TRBJ2-1; 7 bases match TRBD1. Germline V gene data show CDR1 as LGHDT and CDR2 as YNNKEL (reference sequence). The CDR3 spans 16 residues. The trim removed 1 base at V and 7 bases at J, leaving 10 bases unmatched. The CDR3 spells CASSQVLGGYLNEQFF. CDR3 sequence (DNA): TGTGCCAGCAGCCAAGTTCTAGGGGGCTATTTGAATGAGCAGTTCTTC.

The chain employs TRBV10-3 and TRBJ1-1, with 11 positions matching TRBD1. The CDR3 is 17 amino acids. J gave up 4 bases and V 0 bases, and 7 bases lay outside the gene matches. Per the germline V gene, CDR1 is ENHRY and CDR2 is SYGVKD. As DNA, the CDR3 is TGTGCCATCAGTGAGTCTGGACAGGGGGCACGGAGCACTGAAGCTTTCTTT. Amino acids: CAISESGQGARSTEAFF.

The chain employs TRBV5-1 and TRBJ1-1; 10 positions agree with TRBD1. J was trimmed by 1 base and V by 4 bases; bases with no gene match: 7. This CDR3 region has 16 residues. Germline V CDR1 and CDR2: SGHRS, YFSETQ. In nucleotides, the CDR3 is TGCGCCAGCAGCACCGACAGGGGGCGAGGGAACACTGAAGCTTTCTTT. This translates into CASSTDRGRGNTEAFF.

The chain links TRBV3-1 (or the pseudogene TRBV3-2) to TRBJ1-1; D gene ambiguous. CDR1 and CDR2 from the germline V gene are LGHDT and YNNKEL (reference sequence). This CDR3 has 16 amino acids. Trimming took 4 bases from V and 3 from J, leaving 18 bases between them. CDR3 nucleotides: TGTGCCAGCAGCCGATTGGGCGGATATCTCGACACTGAAGCTTTCTTT. Protein product: CASSRLGGYLDTEAFF.

The chain carries TRBV7-2 and TRBJ2-7; D perhaps matches TRBD1 (6 bases). CDR3 length equals 15 residues. The germline CDR1 and CDR2 sequences are SGHTA and FQGNSA. V was trimmed by 5 bases and J by 3 bases, leaving 17 bases between them. The DNA of the CDR3 is TGTGCCAGCAGCCCGTCGGACAGCCGGGACTACGAGCAGTACTTC. Translated: CASSPSDSRDYEQYF.

The V call is TRBV5-1, the J call TRBJ2-3; unclear D gene. This CDR3 contains 15 residues. V gave up 4 bases and J gave up 0 bases, with 12 bases separating them. Germline lookup yields CDR1 SGHRS and CDR2 YFSETQ. DNA for the CDR3: TGCGCCAGCAGCCCCGGACGGTCTAGCACAGATACGCAGTATTTT. Protein sequence: CASSPGRSSTDTQYF.

The CDR3 spells CASSIDPGAHTEAFF. The CDR3 DNA reads TGTGCCAGTAGTATAGACCCAGGGGCCCACACTGAAGCTTTCTTT. The chain carries TRBV19 and TRBJ1-1; D possibly corresponds to TRBD1 (6 bases). V was trimmed by 0 bases and J by 3 bases, leaving 11 bases between them. The CDR3 runs to 15 residues. Germline CDR1 and CDR2: LNHDA and SQIVND (reference sequence). Filled out from reference TRBV19 and TRBJ1-1, the complete variable domain reads DGGITQSPKYLFRKEGQNVTLSCEQNLNHDAMYWYRQDPGQGLRLIYYSQIVNDFQKGDIAEGYSVSREKKESFPLTVTSAQKNPTAFYLCASSIDPGAHTEAFFGQGTRLTVV.

The count of this clone is one. V is TRBV5-1 and J is TRBJ2-3; D gene uncertain. Trimming stripped 3 bases from V and 5 bases from J, with 13 bases between. The CDR3 consists of 14 residues. The germline V gene has CDR1 SGHRS and CDR2 YFSETQ. CDR3 residues: CASSSQSPGDTQYF. In nucleotides, the CDR3 is TGCGCCAGCAGCTCACAGAGTCCAGGAGATACGCAGTATTTT. The variable domain in full, completed from reference TRBV5-1 and TRBJ2-3, reads KAGVTQTPRYLIKTRGQQVTLSCSPISGHRSVSWYQQTPGQGLQFLFEYFSETQRNKGNFPGRFSGRQFSNSRSEMNVSTLELGDSALYLCASSSQSPGDTQYFGPGTRLTVL.

The chain is built from TRBV7-9 and TRBJ2-1, with 12 bases lining up with TRBD1. This CDR3 has 15 amino acids. Germline CDR1 and CDR2: SEHNR and FQNEAQ (reference sequence). V shed 7 bases and J 7 bases; nucleotides not matched to a gene: 8. The CDR3 sequence: CASTPGQGARNEQFF. The DNA of the CDR3 is TGTGCCAGCACCCCGGGACAGGGGGCGCGTAATGAGCAGTTCTTC.

The gene calls are TRBV11-1 and TRBJ1-1, with no clear D. Germline CDR1 and CDR2: SGHAT and FQDESV (reference sequence). The length of the CDR3 is 13 residues. V lost 2 bases and J 1 base, leaving 5 bases between the germline ends. The CDR3 coding sequence is TGTGCCAGCAGCTTACCGGGGAACACTGAAGCTTTCTTT. This codes for CASSLPGNTEAFF.

The chain carries TRBV28 and TRBJ2-7, with 9 nucleotides matching TRBD1. V trimming: 4 bases; J trimming: 5 bases; junction bases outside the gene matches: 9. The length of the CDR3 is 15 residues. From germline, CDR1 is MDHEN and CDR2 SYDVKM. CDR3 in amino acids: CASSSLGQGPNEQYF. The CDR3 region has the DNA TGTGCCAGCAGTTCCCTTGGACAGGGGCCGAACGAGCAGTACTTC.

This chain links TRBV6-5 with TRBJ1-2; D is uncertain. Trimming took 6 bases from V and 4 from J, leaving 9 bases between them. CDR1 is MNHEY, CDR2 SVGAGI, per germline. This CDR3 spans 12 amino acids. This CDR3 is CASSSRRYGYTF. For the CDR3, the DNA is TGTGCCAGCAGCTCCCGGCGCTATGGCTACACCTTC.

This chain uses TRBV28 with TRBJ2-1; D is possibly TRBD2 (6 bases). Deletions cut 5 bases from V and 4 bases from J, with 12 bases between. CDR1 MDHEN and CDR2 SYDVKM come from the germline V gene. The CDR3 is made up of 14 amino acids. The DNA of the CDR3 is TGTGCCAGCAGTCCGGGACTGGCATACAATGAGCAGTTCTTC. Translation gives CASSPGLAYNEQFF.

The chain has TRBV7-2 and TRBJ2-1; a possible D gene is TRBD2 (5 bases). CDR3 size: 16 residues. V lost 2 bases to trimming and J lost 5 bases, with 16 bases between them. Germline-derived CDR1 and CDR2 are SGHTA and FQGNSA. This chain's CDR3 is CASSLSTGSGNNEQFF. The CDR3 DNA sequence: TGTGCCAGCAGCTTATCGACGGGTTCCGGGAACAATGAGCAGTTCTTC.

The rearrangement uses TRBV9 and TRBJ2-2; no reliable D call. The CDR3 length is 15 residues. Trimming stripped 0 bases from V and 3 bases from J, with 9 bases between. Germline CDR1 SGDLS, CDR2 YYNGEE. CDR3 residues: CASSVGRVDTGELFF. CDR3 in DNA: TGTGCCAGCAGCGTAGGTAGGGTGGACACCGGGGAGCTGTTTTTT.

The chain employs TRBV19 and TRBJ1-5; D possibly corresponds to TRBD1 (5 bases). Trimming stripped 2 bases from V and 4 bases from J, with 21 bases between. Germline V lookup: CDR1 LNHDA, CDR2 SQIVND (reference sequence). The CDR3 is made up of 18 amino acids. CDR3 sequence reads: CASSIRAAGPRENQPQHF. The CDR3 bases are TGTGCCAGTAGTATAAGGGCAGCGGGCCCCAGGGAGAATCAGCCCCAGCATTTT. Full variable domain (missing parts from reference TRBV19 and TRBJ1-5): DGGITQSPKYLFRKEGQNVTLSCEQNLNHDAMYWYRQDPGQGLRLIYYSQIVNDFQKGDIAEGYSVSREKKESFPLTVTSAQKNPTAFYLCASSIRAAGPRENQPQHFGDGTRLSIL.

This clone was counted only a few times. The chain has TRBV28 and TRBJ2-7; D is perhaps TRBD1 (5 bases). The germline gives CDR1 MDHEN, CDR2 SYDVKM. V was trimmed by 8 bases and J by 5 bases, leaving 13 bases between them. The CDR3 is 12 residues long. CDR3 amino acids: CASGAGLHEQYF. CDR3 sequence (DNA): TGTGCCAGCGGGGCAGGGCTACACGAGCAGTACTTC.

The CDR3 DNA reads as TGTGCCAGCAGTGAAGCAGGTATCTACGAGCAGTACTTC. It encodes CASSEAGIYEQYF. The chain has TRBV6-1 and TRBJ2-7, with unresolved D. Germline CDR1 is MNHNS and CDR2 is SASEGT. The length of the CDR3 is 13 residues. Between the trimmed V and J ends, which lost 0 bases and 3 bases, there was a span of 6 bases.

The CDR3 DNA reads TGTGCCAGCAGCGGACCCGGGACTAGTAATGAAAAACTGTTTTTT. It yields the protein CASSGPGTSNEKLFF. The chain is built from TRBV9 and TRBJ1-4; maybe TRBD1 (5 bases). The CDR3 contains 15 residues. Germline lookup yields CDR1 SGDLS and CDR2 YYNGEE. Trimming removed 3 bases from V and 4 bases from J, with 13 bases in between.

The chain combines TRBV6-6 with TRBJ2-3, with D possibly matching TRBD2 (5 bases). Germline V gene data show CDR1 as MNHNY and CDR2 as SVGAGI (reference sequence). V lost 5 bases, J lost 1 base, and 22 bases lay in between. CDR3 size: 18 residues. CDR3 DNA: TGTGCCAGCAGTCGCTTGGCGGGCGCGGGTGTGCGCACAGATACGCAGTATTTT. Residues: CASSRLAGAGVRTDTQYF.